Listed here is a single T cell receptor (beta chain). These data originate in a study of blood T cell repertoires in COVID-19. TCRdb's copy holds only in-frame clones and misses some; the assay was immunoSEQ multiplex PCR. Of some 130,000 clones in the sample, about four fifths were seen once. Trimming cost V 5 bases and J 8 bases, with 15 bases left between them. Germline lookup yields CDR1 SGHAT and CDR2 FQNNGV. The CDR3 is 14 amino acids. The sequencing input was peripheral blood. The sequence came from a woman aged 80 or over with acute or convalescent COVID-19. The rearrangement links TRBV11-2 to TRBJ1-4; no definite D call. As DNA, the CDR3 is TGTGCCAGCAGCCTTCCTGGAGCGTGGGAAAAACTGTTTTTT. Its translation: CASSLPGAWEKLFF. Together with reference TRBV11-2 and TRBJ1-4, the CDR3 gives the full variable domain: EAGVAQSPRYKIIEKRQSVAFWCNPISGHATLYWYQQILGQGPKLLIQFQNNGVVDDSQLPKDRFSAERLKGVDSTLKIQPAKLEDSAVYLCASSLPGAWEKLFFGSGTQLSVL.